This TCR beta chain was sequenced for a study of T cell changes during pregnancy in multiple sclerosis. Per the germline V gene, CDR1 is MGHDK and CDR2 is SYGVNS. The CDR3 covers 12 residues. Measured with immunoSEQ multiplex PCR; TCRdb has only the in-frame clones, and not every one. The table lists 80,000 to 100,000 clones, over 80% of them singletons. This clone appeared a single time. At one end, the junction sequence differs from germline, possibly due to a read error. The chain recombines TRBV25-1 with TRBJ2-7; D gene uncertain. Material: peripheral blood, obtained in the first trimester of pregnancy. The sequence came from a female donor with multiple sclerosis, enrolled in a pregnancy study. The CDR3 loop is CASSDFSSEQYF. DNA of the CDR3: TGTGCCAGCAGTGACTTTTCCTCCGAGCAGTACTTC.